The clone carrying this TCR beta chain has a handful of counts. No antigen is known for it. Unique molecular identifiers were used in preparing the TCRbeta library. MiXCR, run by TCRdb on the PCR reads, gives a single entry per CDR3 protein. The data contain just over 950,000 distinct CDR3 sequences, about 26% of them singletons. The data stem from a study of T-cell reconstitution after alpha-beta-depleted transplantation in children. Study-level points and caveats: Fresh T-cell production supplied most of the T-cell counts and diversity seen one year after transplant. Expanded clones from the graft, numbering several hundred, reportedly supplied alpha-beta T cells about two months after transplant. Elevated TCRbeta diversity at day 60 was traced, in some patients, to surviving recipient T cells and thymic progenitors.

Germline assignment: CDR1 ENHRY and CDR2 SYGVKD. V shed 8 bases, J shed 2 bases, and the junction held 5 bases outside the gene matches. CDR3 length: 14 residues. The TCR sequence derives from a boy under two years old who had a stem cell transplant for SCID, so the T cells may come from the graft donor. J is TRBJ2-3 and V is TRBV10-3, with 9 bases aligning to TRBD2. Here the sequenced sample was PBMCs, mostly from graft donor cells, taken 360 days after TCRalphabeta/CD19-depleted stem cell transplant. This chain's CDR3 is CAIGPSGDTDTQYF. CDR3 nucleotide sequence: TGTGCCATCGGGCCTAGCGGGGACACAGATACGCAGTATTTT.